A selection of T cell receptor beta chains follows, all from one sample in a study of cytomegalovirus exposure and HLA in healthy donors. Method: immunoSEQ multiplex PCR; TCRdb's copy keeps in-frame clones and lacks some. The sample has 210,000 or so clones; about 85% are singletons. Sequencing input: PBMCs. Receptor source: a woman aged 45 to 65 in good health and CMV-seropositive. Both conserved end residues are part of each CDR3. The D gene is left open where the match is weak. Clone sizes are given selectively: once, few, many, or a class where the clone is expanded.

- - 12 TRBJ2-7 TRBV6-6 CASRLYRDEQYF TGTGCCAGCAGGTTATACAGGGACGAGCAGTACTTC
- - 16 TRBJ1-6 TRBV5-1 CASSLGGGGPYSPLHF TGCGCCAGCAGCTTGGGTGGGGGGGGACCCTATTCACCCCTCCACTTT
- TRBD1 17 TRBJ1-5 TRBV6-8 CASSSGTGGYGNQPQHF TGTGCCAGCAGTAGCGGGACAGGGGGCTACGGGAATCAGCCCCAGCATTTT
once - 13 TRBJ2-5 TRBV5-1 CASSEGLRETQYF TGCGCCAGCAGTGAGGGATTACGGGAGACCCAGTACTTC
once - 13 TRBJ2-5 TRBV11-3 CASSLGSRETQYF TGTGCCAGCAGCTTAGGGAGTCGAGAGACCCAGTACTTC
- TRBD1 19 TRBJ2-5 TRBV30 CAALQGTGRELPRLETQYF TGTGCCGCACTTCAAGGGACAGGGAGGGAACTCCCCCGGTTGGAGACCCAGTACTTC
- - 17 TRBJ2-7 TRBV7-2 CASSYSRLLGGVDEQYF TGTGCCAGCAGCTACTCCCGACTGCTGGGTGGTGTTGACGAGCAGTACTTC
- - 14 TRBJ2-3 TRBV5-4 CASSFRGSTDTQYF TGTGCCAGCAGCTTCCGCGGCAGCACAGATACGCAGTATTTT
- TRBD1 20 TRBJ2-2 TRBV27 CASSNNRDRDFLSGTGELFF TGTGCCAGCAGTAATAACCGGGACAGAGACTTCCTCTCGGGCACCGGGGAGCTGTTTTTT
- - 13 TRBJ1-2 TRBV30 CAWSVLANYGYTF TGTGCCTGGAGTGTACTAGCTAACTATGGCTACACCTTC
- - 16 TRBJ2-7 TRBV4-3 CASSQDSRGSSYEQYF TGCGCCAGCAGCCAAGATTCGAGAGGCAGCTCCTACGAGCAGTACTTC
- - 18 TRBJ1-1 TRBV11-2 CASSLVRGGRELNTEAFF TGTGCCAGCAGCTTAGTCCGGGGGGGCAGAGAGTTGAACACTGAAGCTTTCTTT
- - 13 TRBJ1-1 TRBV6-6 CASIWEMNTEAFF TGTGCCAGCATTTGGGAGATGAACACTGAAGCTTTCTTT
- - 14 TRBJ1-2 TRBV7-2 CASSLGRDPYGYTF TGTGCCAGCAGCTTAGGCAGGGATCCCTATGGCTACACCTTC
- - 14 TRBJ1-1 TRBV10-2 CASSLRAGNTEAFF TGCGCCAGCAGTCTGAGGGCGGGGAACACTGAAGCTTTCTTT
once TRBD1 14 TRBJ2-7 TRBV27 CASSSRDRSYEQYF TGTGCCAGCAGTTCCCGGGACAGGTCCTACGAGCAGTACTTC
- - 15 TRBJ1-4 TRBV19 CASRRQAFLDEKLFF TGTGCCAGTCGCAGACAGGCGTTTTTGGATGAAAAACTGTTTTTT
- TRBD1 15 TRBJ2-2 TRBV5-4 CASSLDRGPFGELFF TGTGCCAGCAGCTTGGACAGGGGGCCCTTCGGGGAGCTGTTTTTT
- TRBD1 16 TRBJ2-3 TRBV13 CASSLTGTATPDTQYF TGTGCCAGCAGCCTGACCGGGACAGCCACCCCAGATACGCAGTATTTT
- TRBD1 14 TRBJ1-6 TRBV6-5 CASSETGYNSPLHF TGTGCCAGCAGTGAGACAGGGTATAATTCACCCCTCCACTTT
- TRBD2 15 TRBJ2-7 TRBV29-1 CSVVPSLAVGSEQYF TGCAGCGTTGTCCCGTCACTAGCGGTAGGGTCCGAGCAGTACTTC
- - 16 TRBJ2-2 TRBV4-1 CASSRTTGSATGELFF TGCGCCAGCAGCCGTACAACAGGGTCGGCCACCGGGGAGCTGTTTTTT
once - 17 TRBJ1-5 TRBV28 CASSFPEVYRGNQPQHF TGTGCCAGCAGTTTTCCGGAGGTTTACCGAGGCAATCAGCCCCAGCATTTT